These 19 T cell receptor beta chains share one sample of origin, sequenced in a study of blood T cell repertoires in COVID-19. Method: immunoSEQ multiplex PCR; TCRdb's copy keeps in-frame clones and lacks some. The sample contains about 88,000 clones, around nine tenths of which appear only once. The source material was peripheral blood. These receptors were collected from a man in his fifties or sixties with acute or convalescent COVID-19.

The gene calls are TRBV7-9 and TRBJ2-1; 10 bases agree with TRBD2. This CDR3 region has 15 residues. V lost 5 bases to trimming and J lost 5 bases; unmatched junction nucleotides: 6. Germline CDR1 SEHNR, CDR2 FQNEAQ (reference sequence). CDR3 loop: CASSPGTSENNEQFF. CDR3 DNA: TGTGCCAGCAGCCCCGGGACTAGCGAGAACAATGAGCAGTTCTTC.

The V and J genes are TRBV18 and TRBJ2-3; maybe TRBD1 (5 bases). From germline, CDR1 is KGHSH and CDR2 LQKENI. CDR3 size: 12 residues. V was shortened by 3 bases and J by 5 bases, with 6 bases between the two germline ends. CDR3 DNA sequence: TGTGCCAGCTCACCGCAGGGAGATACGCAGTATTTT. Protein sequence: CASSPQGDTQYF.

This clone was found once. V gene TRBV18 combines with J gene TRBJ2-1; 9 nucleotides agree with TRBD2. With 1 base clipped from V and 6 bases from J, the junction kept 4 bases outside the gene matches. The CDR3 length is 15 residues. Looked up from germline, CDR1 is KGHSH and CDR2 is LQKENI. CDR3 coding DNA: TGTGCCAGCTCACCACTAGCGGGAGAAATCAATGAGCAGTTCTTC. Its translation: CASSPLAGEINEQFF.

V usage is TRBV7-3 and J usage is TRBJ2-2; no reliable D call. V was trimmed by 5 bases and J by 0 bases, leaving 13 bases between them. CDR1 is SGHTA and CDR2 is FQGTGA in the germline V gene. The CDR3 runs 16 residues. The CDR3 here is CASSPNSNSNTGELFF. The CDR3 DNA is TGTGCCAGCAGCCCGAACAGCAACTCGAACACCGGGGAGCTGTTTTTT.

The DNA for the CDR3 is TGTGCCAGCAGCCCTGAGAGGGTAAGATCTCCATACGAGCAGTACTTC. It codes for CASSPERVRSPYEQYF. V is TRBV4-2 and J is TRBJ2-7; TRBD2 might be the D (5 bases). The CDR3 totals 16 residues. Deletions cut 4 bases from V and 4 bases from J, with 20 bases between. Per germline, CDR1 LGHNA and CDR2 YNFKEQ.

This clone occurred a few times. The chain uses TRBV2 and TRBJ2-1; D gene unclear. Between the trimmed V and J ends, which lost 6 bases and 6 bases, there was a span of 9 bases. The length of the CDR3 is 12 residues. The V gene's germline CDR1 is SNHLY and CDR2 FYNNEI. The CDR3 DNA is TGTGCCAGCAGGGCCGAACGCAATGAGCAGTTCTTC. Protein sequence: CASRAERNEQFF.

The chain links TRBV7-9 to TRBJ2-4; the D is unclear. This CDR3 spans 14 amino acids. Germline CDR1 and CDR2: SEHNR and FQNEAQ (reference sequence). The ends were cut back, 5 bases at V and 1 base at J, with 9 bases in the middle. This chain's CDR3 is CASSPLLAKNIQYF. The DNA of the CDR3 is TGTGCCAGCAGCCCCCTCCTCGCCAAAAACATTCAGTACTTC. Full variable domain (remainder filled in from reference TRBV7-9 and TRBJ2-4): DTGVSQNPRHKITKRGQNVTFRCDPISEHNRLYWYRQTLGQGPEFLTYFQNEAQLEKSRLLSDRFSAERPKGSFSTLEIQRTEQGDSAMYLCASSPLLAKNIQYFGAGTRLSVL.

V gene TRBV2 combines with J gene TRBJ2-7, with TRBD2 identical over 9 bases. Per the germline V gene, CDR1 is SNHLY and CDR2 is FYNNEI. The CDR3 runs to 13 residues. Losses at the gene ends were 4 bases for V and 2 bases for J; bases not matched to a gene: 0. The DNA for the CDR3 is TGTGCCAGCAGTGTAGCGGGAGCCTACGAGCAGTACTTC. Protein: CASSVAGAYEQYF. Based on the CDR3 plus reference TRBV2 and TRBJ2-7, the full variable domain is EPEVTQTPSHQVTQMGQEVILRCVPISNHLYFYWYRQILGQKVEFLVSFYNNEISEKSEIFDDQFSVERPDGSNFTLKIRSTKLEDSAMYFCASSVAGAYEQYFGPGTRLTVT.

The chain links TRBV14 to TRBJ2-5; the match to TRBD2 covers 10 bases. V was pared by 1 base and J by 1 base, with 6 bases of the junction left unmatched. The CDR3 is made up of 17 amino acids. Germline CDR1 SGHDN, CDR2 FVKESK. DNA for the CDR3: TGTGCCAGCAGCCAAGGCTGGACTAGCGGAGTCCAAGAGACCCAGTACTTC. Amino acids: CASSQGWTSGVQETQYF.

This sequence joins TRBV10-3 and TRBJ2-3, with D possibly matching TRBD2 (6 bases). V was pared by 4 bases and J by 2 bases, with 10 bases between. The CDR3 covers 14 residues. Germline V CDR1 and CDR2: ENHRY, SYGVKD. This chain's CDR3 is CAISGRGNTDTQYF. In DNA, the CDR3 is TGTGCCATCAGTGGACGGGGGAACACAGATACGCAGTATTTT.

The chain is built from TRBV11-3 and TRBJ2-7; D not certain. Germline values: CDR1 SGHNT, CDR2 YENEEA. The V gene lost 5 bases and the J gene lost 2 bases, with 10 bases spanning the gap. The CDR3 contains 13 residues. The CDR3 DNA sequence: TGTGCCAGCAGCATCGAGTCTCCCTACGAGCAGTACTTC. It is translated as CASSIESPYEQYF.

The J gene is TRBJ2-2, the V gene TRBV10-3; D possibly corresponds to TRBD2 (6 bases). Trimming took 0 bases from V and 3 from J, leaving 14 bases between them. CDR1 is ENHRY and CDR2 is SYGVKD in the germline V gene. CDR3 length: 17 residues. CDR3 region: CAISESLLRGHTGELFF. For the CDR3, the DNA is TGTGCCATCAGTGAGTCGTTATTGCGGGGCCACACCGGGGAGCTGTTTTTT.

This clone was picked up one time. The CDR3 here is CASSLAAGRQETQYF. CDR3 coding DNA: TGTGCCAGCAGCTTAGCGGCAGGTAGACAAGAGACCCAGTACTTC. V is TRBV11-3 and J is TRBJ2-5; D unclear. This CDR3 spans 15 amino acids. The V gene lost 1 base and the J gene lost 2 bases, with 11 bases spanning the gap. Looked up from germline, CDR1 is SGHNT and CDR2 is YENEEA. Based on the CDR3 plus reference TRBV11-3 and TRBJ2-5, the full variable domain is EAGVVQSPRYKIIEKKQPVAFWCNPISGHNTLYWYLQNLGQGPELLIRYENEEAVDDSQLPKDRFSAERLKGVDSTLKIQPAELGDSAVYLCASSLAAGRQETQYFGPGTRLLVL.

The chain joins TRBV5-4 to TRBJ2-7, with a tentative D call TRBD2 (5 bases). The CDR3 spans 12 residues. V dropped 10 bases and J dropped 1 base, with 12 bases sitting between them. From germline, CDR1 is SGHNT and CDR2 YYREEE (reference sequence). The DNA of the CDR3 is TGTGCCTACACCCCGGGGTCCTACGAGCAGTACTTC. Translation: CAYTPGSYEQYF.

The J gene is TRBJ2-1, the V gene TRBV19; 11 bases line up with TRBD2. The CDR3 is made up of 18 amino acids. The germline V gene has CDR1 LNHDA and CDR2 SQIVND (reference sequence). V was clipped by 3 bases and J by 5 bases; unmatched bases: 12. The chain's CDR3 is CASSMSGLAGGSNNEQFF. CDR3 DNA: TGTGCCAGTAGTATGAGTGGACTAGCGGGTGGGAGTAACAATGAGCAGTTCTTC.

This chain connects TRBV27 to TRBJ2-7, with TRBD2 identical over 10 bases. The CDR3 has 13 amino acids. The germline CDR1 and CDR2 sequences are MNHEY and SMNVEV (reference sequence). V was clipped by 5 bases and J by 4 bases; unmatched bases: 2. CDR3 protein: CASSASGSYEQYF. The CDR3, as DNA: TGTGCCAGCAGTGCTAGCGGGAGTTACGAGCAGTACTTC.

The CDR3 DNA follows: TGTGCCAGCAGCTTAGACCAGCGGGAGGTGCATACGCAGTATTTT. Amino acid sequence: CASSLDQREVHTQYF. V is TRBV11-2 and J is TRBJ2-3; 9 bases agree with TRBD2. The CDR3 covers 15 residues. The trim removed 0 bases at V and 7 bases at J, leaving 5 bases unmatched. Per germline, CDR1 SGHAT and CDR2 FQNNGV. The full variable domain, completed using reference TRBV11-2 and TRBJ2-3, is EAGVAQSPRYKIIEKRQSVAFWCNPISGHATLYWYQQILGQGPKLLIQFQNNGVVDDSQLPKDRFSAERLKGVDSTLKIQPAKLEDSAVYLCASSLDQREVHTQYFGPGTRLTVL.

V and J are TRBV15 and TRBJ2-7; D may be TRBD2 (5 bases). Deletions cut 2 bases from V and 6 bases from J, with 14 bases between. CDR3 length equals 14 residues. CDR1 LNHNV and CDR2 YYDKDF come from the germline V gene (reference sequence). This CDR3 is CATSRPYGDSEQYF. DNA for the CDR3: TGTGCCACCAGCAGACCCTACGGGGATAGCGAGCAGTACTTC.

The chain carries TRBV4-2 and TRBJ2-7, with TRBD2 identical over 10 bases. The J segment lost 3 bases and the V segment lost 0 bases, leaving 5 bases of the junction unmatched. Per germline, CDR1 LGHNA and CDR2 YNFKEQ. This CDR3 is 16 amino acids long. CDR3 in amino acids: CASSQEGLAGVYEQYF. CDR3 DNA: TGTGCCAGCAGCCAAGAGGGGCTAGCGGGAGTCTACGAGCAGTACTTC.